Listed below are T cell receptor beta chains from one sample, sequenced in a study of cytomegalovirus exposure and HLA in healthy donors. The repertoire was sequenced with immunoSEQ multiplex PCR; TCRdb's copy has only in-frame clones and lacks some. This repertoire includes 35,000 to 45,000 clones. Sequencing input: PBMCs. These receptors were collected from a woman aged 30 to 39 in good health and CMV-seropositive. The CDR3 runs from the conserved cysteine through the conserved F or W. The D gene is left open where the match is weak.

V gene,CDR3 length,D gene,J gene,CDR3 protein,CDR3 DNA
TRBV28,14,.,TRBJ1-1,CASTSGGQNTEAFF,TGTGCCAGCACCTCTGGCGGTCAGAACACTGAAGCTTTCTTT
TRBV11-3,14,TRBD1,TRBJ2-1,CASSSSQGADEQFF,TGTGCCAGCAGCTCCTCACAGGGGGCGGATGAGCAGTTCTTC
TRBV23-1,16,TRBD1,TRBJ2-5,CASSQWTGGVAETQYF,TGCGCCAGCAGTCAGTGGACAGGGGGCGTAGCAGAGACCCAGTACTTC
TRBV27,13,.,TRBJ2-5,CASRGGERETQYF,TGTGCCAGCAGGGGAGGAGAGAGAGAGACCCAGTACTTC
TRBV30,13,TRBD1,TRBJ2-7,CAWSRQGAGEQYF,TGTGCCTGGAGTCGACAGGGGGCGGGAGAGCAGTACTTC
TRBV6-1,15,TRBD2,TRBJ2-5,CASSELAGGQETQYF,TGCGCCAGCAGTGAATTAGCGGGGGGGCAAGAGACCCAGTACTTC
TRBV7-9,15,.,TRBJ1-1,CASSSSEREGTEAFF,TGTGCCAGCAGCTCAAGCGAGAGGGAGGGCACTGAAGCTTTCTTT
TRBV4-1,16,.,TRBJ1-1,CASSQEADRLNTEAFF,TGCGCCAGCAGCCAAGAGGCTGACAGACTGAACACTGAAGCTTTCTTT
TRBV7-2,14,.,TRBJ1-1,CASSLAGGRTEAFF,TGTGCCAGCAGCTTAGCTGGGGGCCGGACTGAAGCTTTCTTT
TRBV5-1,14,TRBD1,TRBJ1-1,CASSRQGAGTEAFF,TGCGCCAGCAGCCGACAGGGGGCTGGCACTGAAGCTTTCTTT
TRBV14,13,.,TRBJ2-7,CASSPWASREQYF,TGTGCCAGCAGCCCCTGGGCCTCGCGCGAGCAGTACTTC
TRBV5-1,16,TRBD1,TRBJ2-6,CASSPGTVSGANVLTF,TGCGCCAGCAGCCCCGGGACAGTCTCTGGGGCCAACGTCCTGACTTTC
TRBV28,11,.,TRBJ2-3,CASSAALTQYF,TGTGCCAGCAGCGCTGCGTTGACGCAGTATTTT
TRBV11-3,14,.,TRBJ2-5,CASSLEEWQETQYF,TGTGCCAGCAGCTTAGAAGAGTGGCAAGAGACCCAGTACTTC
TRBV7-2,15,TRBD2,TRBJ2-5,CASSLAGGAGETQYF,TGTGCCAGCAGCTTAGCCGGGGGGGCCGGCGAGACCCAGTACTTC
TRBV7-9,15,TRBD2,TRBJ2-3,CASSPTSAYTDTQYF,TGTGCCAGCAGCCCAACTAGCGCCTACACAGATACGCAGTATTTT
TRBV6-4,15,TRBD2,TRBJ2-5,CASAVAGGTGETQYF,TGTGCCAGCGCTGTAGCGGGAGGGACGGGGGAGACCCAGTACTTC
TRBV28,15,.,TRBJ2-1,CASSLGGSSYNEQFF,TGTGCCAGCAGTTTAGGGGGGTCGTCATACAATGAGCAGTTCTTC